What follows describes a single T cell receptor beta chain. This clone showed up just a few times. Its binding antigen is unknown. Nothing much larger sits one base from this clone, and base qualities are not available. The source of the sample is a study of cytomegalovirus exposure and HLA in healthy donors (dated by TCRdb to the late 2010s). Some background on the complete study: In an earlier analysis of 587 of the donors, 276 Gb of sequence data and 90 million to 130 million unique TCR beta sequences from about 179 million T cells were reported. An early release that covered several hundred HLA-typed donors contained approximately 320 gigabases of sequencing data and 75 million to 100 million unique TCR sequences. Among the roughly 390 genotyped donors, around 79% belonged to the genetic ancestry cluster associated with self-reported Caucasian donors. The study aimed to test whether signatures of past pathogen exposure could be identified by cataloging public T cell receptors. The study profiled the T cell repertoires of hundreds of subjects by immunosequencing and related them to cytomegalovirus serostatus. A separate validation cohort of 100 to 150 different subjects was used in addition to the roughly 640-subject first cohort. High-throughput TCR immunosequencing, statistical association of individual TCRs with disease status, and machine learning were combined to predict cytomegalovirus infection status. A later analysis re-analyzed previously published TCR beta repertoires from 666 donors and added high-resolution HLA genotyping to study TCR occurrence patterns. In the later analysis, no new phenotypic data were used to find candidate immune exposures; instead, reliance was placed on TCR beta sequences and their occurrence across donors. An earlier analysis of approximately 580 of the donors used high-throughput TCR beta sequencing to judge whether each TCR beta V gene segment behaved as functional or pseudogenic. Donor age, sex, ethnicity and CMV serostatus were compiled together with the repertoire data. Genome-wide SNP genotypes for about three fifths of the 666 donors were used in a later genetic analysis, which treated that subset as a discovery cohort. All discovery cohort repertoires had been generated on a single sequencing platform. Class I and class II HLA loci were covered by the typing at four-digit resolution. Typing coverage varied by locus: 629-630 donors for A, B, C, DRB1 and DQB1; approximately 560 for DQA1; more than 600 for DPA1; roughly 470 for DPB1. Roughly 5 DR-DQ haplotypes were handled as single units for association and clustering, since linkage in the cohort was strong. On average, roughly 250,000 unique TCR beta nucleotide sequences were sequenced per donor among 350 to 400 genotyped donors of the cohort, with roughly a sixth of those sequences being non-productive. Broader findings and caveats from the paper: The study listed over 150 TCR beta chains as associated with cytomegalovirus. In this cohort, only TCR beta chains were sequenced, and detectable features were limited by the absence of alpha or paired-chain data. A later analysis found that most CMV-associated TCR beta chains appeared HLA-restricted, with HLA associations seemingly driven largely by CMV exposure. Immune exposure information for the cohort was limited to CMV serostatus. V-gene and J-gene trimming of TCR beta chains was associated with a missense DCLRE1C variant in a later genetic analysis, and the association was replicated in an independent cohort. Because HLA typing was missing for some donors at each locus, association tests included only the typed subset. The presence/absence analyses assumed that sequencing depth was roughly uniform across donors, and that assumption may not be true. Most TCR sequences were seen in very few donors, while some public TCRs were found in many individuals. At a false discovery rate of 0.05, a later analysis linked under 20,000 TCR beta sequences to specific HLA alleles. Roughly 17 rarely observed V segments, including chromosome 9 orphons, were excluded from the earlier analysis of several hundred of the donors because counts were too low. It was suggested by the authors that the approach could potentially be generalized to other disease states and immunological phenotypes. When HLA alleles, especially DR and DQ, strongly co-occurred, attributing TCR associations to individual alleles was difficult. Correlated functional status among segregating V segments might reflect linkage disequilibrium, but an unknown experimental factor could not be ruled out. A group of highly shared sequence variants was considered likely to be a technical artifact of the sequencing pipeline. In both the original and validation cohorts, the classifier was reported to diagnose cytomegalovirus status with high specificity and sensitivity. In a later analysis, several top co-occurrence clusters were reported to appear linked to parvovirus B19, influenza, CMV and Epstein-Barr virus. An earlier analysis of some 590 of the donors showed that most TCR beta V segments appeared in productive rearrangements either about 87% or about 30% of the time, which broadly matched IMGT annotations. In a later analysis, HLA-associated TCR beta chains were found to be more clonally expanded and to have lower generation probabilities than equally common non-associated chains. A few of the identified cytomegalovirus-associated TCR beta chains were confirmed in vitro to be specific for cytomegalovirus antigens. According to a later analysis, TCR association rates differed among HLA loci, with DRB1 alleles showing the most associated TCRs and HLA-C alleles showing the fewest. Because the 87-base-pair reads could not distinguish some IMGT-functional V segments, including TRBV6-2 and TRBV6-3, those segments were excluded. A further reported finding was that TCR beta sequences accurately predicted the HLA-A and HLA-B alleles for most subjects in the first cohort. A later genetic analysis reported fewer N-insertions in productive TCRs among donors in an Asian-associated ancestry cluster than the approximately 700-donor mean.

The library was obtained by the immunoSEQ multiplex PCR assay. The multiplex PCR relied on a mix of 60 forward primers for TCR Vbeta segments and 13 reverse primers for TCR Jbeta segments. Amplification of the CDR3 region of rearranged TCR beta genes was performed with a multiplex PCR assay on genomic DNA. On the Illumina HiSeq System, the amplified TCR beta libraries were sequenced as 87-base-pair reads. The study's own analysis went as follows. A later analysis tallied around 82 million unique TCR beta chains across the 660 or so repertoires, and around 9.9 million of those chains were shared by two or more donors. To remove PCR and sequencing errors, raw reads were error-corrected and collapsed into unique sequences using a nearest-neighbor algorithm that merged closely related sequences. V, D and J gene segments were assigned by aligning CDR3 sequences to IMGT reference sequences. For a sequence to be retained, at least a six-nucleotide match to both a V gene segment and a J gene segment was required. A rearrangement counted as productive if the CDR3 had no stop codons and remained in frame with V and J, and every other rearrangement counted as non-productive. Following IMGT convention, CDR3 was defined as the stretch from the second conserved V-encoded cysteine to the conserved J-encoded phenylalanine. In an earlier analysis of around 540 of the donors, sequences lacking an unambiguous match to a single V gene segment were excluded. In an earlier analysis of 587 of the donors, a V segment was called functional when productive rearrangements were above 56.7%, and segregating when the standard deviation between donors exceeded 5%. A statistical classification framework was built to diagnose cytomegalovirus status from the catalog of TCR beta chain sequences. V and J gene assignment, in a later analysis, came from comparing TCR nucleotide sequences with IMGT/GENE-DB human TR gene sequences. A later analysis assigned CDR3 sequences and most-parsimonious VDJ recombination scenarios with the TCRdist pipeline. In a later analysis, each TCR beta chain was defined by its CDR3 amino acid sequence together with its V-gene family, and reads lacking a unique V-gene family were excluded. To address suspected cross-contamination and a sequencing artifact, a later analysis removed roughly 580 highly shared, low-generation-probability nucleotide sequences. In a later analysis, a clonal expansion index was calculated for each public chain from normalized within-repertoire ranks of inferred template counts. Generation probabilities in a later analysis came from a VDJ recombination model fitted to out-of-frame rearrangements, and those results were checked against IGoR. In a later analysis, TCR-TCR, TCR-HLA and TCR-CMV co-occurrence was scored with hypergeometric tests, and a repertoire-size bias correction was applied to TCR pairs. In a later analysis, false discovery rates were estimated by permuting HLA or CMV assignments 20 times. In a later analysis, co-occurring TCRs were grouped using DBSCAN, with TCRdist sequence similarity added in when clustering inside HLA-allele-positive subsets. Repertoires with fewer than 30,000 or more than 120,000 public chains, plus five repertoires with anomalous nucleotide sharing, were excluded from co-occurrence clustering. TCRdb limited this immuneACCESS table to in-frame rearrangements with V and J called. A share of clones is missing; checked studies link under half to unresolved V genes, and the rest is unexplained. V, J and clone size reflect that table, while D and trimming were determined from the DNA. The sample table contains about 150,000 clones; only one count was recorded for around three quarters of them. Of the sample, 6% to 7.5% falls within the top ten clones.

The cohort comprised around 700 healthy bone marrow donors. At the time of sampling, all cohort members were nominally healthy, though unrecorded immune exposures were likely present. The donor tested CMV seropositive and was one of the 289 seropositive cohort members. A peripheral blood sample was provided by each donor, and peripheral blood mononuclear cells were used for TCR beta sequencing. The Qiagen DNeasy Blood Extraction Kit was used to extract genomic DNA from the blood cell samples. There are 16 amino acids in the CDR3, from cysteine to phenylalanine inclusive. CDR3 DNA only is kept here, 48 bases in frame from base 1. Relative to germline, V is missing 3 bases and J is missing 5 bases, with 12 bases of the junction outside any gene match. As encoded in the germline V gene (reference sequence), CDR1 is LNHDA while CDR2 is SQIVND.

The V and J genes are TRBV19 and TRBJ1-1, and TRBD1 matches 7 of the central bases. This receptor was taken from a man aged 35 to 55 in good health and CMV-seropositive. Sequencing used PBMCs. In nucleotide form, the sequence is TGTGCCAGTAGTATCATTCCTTTGACAGGGAAGACTGAAGCTTTCTTT. Its protein product is CASSIIPLTGKTEAFF.